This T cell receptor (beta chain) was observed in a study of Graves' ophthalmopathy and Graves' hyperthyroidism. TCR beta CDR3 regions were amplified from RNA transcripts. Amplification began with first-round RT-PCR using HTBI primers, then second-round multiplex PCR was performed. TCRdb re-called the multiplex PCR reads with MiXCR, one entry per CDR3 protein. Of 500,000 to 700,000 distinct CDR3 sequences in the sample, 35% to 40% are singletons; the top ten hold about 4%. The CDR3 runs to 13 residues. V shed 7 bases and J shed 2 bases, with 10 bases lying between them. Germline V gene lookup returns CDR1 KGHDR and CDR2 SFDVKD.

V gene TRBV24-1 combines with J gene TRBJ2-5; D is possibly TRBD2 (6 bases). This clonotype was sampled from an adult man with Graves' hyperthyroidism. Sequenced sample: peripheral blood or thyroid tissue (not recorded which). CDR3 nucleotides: TGTGCCACCAGCGGGAGAGGACAAGAGACCCAGTACTTC. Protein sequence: CATSGRGQETQYF.